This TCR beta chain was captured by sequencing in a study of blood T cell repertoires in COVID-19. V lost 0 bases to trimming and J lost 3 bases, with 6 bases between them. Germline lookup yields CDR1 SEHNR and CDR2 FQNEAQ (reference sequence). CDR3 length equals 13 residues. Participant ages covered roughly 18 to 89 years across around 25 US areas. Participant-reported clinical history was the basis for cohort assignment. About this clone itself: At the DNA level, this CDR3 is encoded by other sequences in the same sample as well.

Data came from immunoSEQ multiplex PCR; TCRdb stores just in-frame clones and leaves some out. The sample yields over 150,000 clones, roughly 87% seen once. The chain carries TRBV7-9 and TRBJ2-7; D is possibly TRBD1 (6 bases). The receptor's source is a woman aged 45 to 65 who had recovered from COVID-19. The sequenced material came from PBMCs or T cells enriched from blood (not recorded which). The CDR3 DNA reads TGTGCCAGCAGCTTAGCAGGGGGCTACGAGCAGTACTTC. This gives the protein CASSLAGGYEQYF.